This TCR beta chain is drawn from a study of CD8 T cells in ankylosing spondylitis. This clonotype was seen many times. Its antigen remains unidentified. The CDR3 loop spans 14 amino acids. V was shortened by 1 base and J by 5 bases, with 12 bases between the two germline ends. Germline V CDR1 and CDR2: SQVTM, ANQGSEA. Points from the study as a whole: Within matched ankylosing spondylitis synovial fluid, disease-linked clones were reportedly significantly enriched. Blood of patients with ankylosing spondylitis appeared to be characterized by a TCR beta motif of eight highly homologous variants.

By quantitative 5'-RACE with molecular barcodes, the TCR beta libraries were made. Using its own MiXCR run on the 5' RACE reads, TCRdb lists one record per CDR3 protein. Of approximately 250,000 distinct CDR3 sequences in the sample, roughly 32% were seen once. The gene calls are TRBV29-1 and TRBJ2-1; no definite D call. Sample: blood, either unsorted or a sorted T cell fraction (not recorded which). The sequence was obtained from a male donor with ankylosing spondylitis or in good health (not recorded which). The DNA of the CDR3 is TGCAGCGTTGAAGGCTACCGCCTCCACAATGAGCAGTTCTTC. Its translation is CSVEGYRLHNEQFF.